This T cell receptor (beta chain) was captured by sequencing in a study of shared clonotypes between healthy human individuals. The study's findings and limits: Few donors restricted represented genetic and exposure-history diversity. Approximately 4.6% of naive CD4 clonotypes were common to several donors. The researchers took only blood, and tissue repertoires probably look different.

Regarding this clone: Its antigen is unknown.

The V end lost 2 bases, the J end lost 8 bases, and 21 bases lay between the germline ends. Germline CDR1 is GTSNPN and CDR2 is SVGIG (reference sequence). CDR3 length equals 16 residues. Produced via immunoSEQ multiplex PCR; TCRdb's table is partial and in-frame only. The sample comprises 2 million to 2.5 million clones, approximately 96% of which are singletons, and 0.13% rests with the top ten. The TCR sequence derives from a man aged 18 to 30 in good health. The specimen was naive CD4+ T cells sorted from blood. The sample's subset: CD45RA+ positively selected. J is TRBJ1-4 and V is TRBV30, with D possibly TRBD1 on 6 matching bases. As DNA, the CDR3 is TGTGCCTGGAGTCACAGCAAGGGGGTAATGGGAGAAAAACTGTTTTTT. Translation: CAWSHSKGVMGEKLFF.